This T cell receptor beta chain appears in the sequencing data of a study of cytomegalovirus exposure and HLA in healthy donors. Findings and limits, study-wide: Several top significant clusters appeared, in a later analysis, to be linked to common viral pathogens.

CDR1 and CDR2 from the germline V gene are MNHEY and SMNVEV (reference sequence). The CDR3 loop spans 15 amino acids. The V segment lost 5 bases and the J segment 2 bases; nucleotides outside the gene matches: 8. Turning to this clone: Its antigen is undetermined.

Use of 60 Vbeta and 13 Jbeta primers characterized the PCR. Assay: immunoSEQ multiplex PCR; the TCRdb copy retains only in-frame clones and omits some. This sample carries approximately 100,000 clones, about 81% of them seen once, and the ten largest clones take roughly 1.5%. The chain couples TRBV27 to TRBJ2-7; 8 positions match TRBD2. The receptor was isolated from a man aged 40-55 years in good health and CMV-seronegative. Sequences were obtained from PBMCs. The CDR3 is CASSPRDSGAYEQYF. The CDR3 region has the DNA TGTGCCAGCAGTCCCCGCGATAGCGGGGCCTACGAGCAGTACTTC.